This T cell receptor (beta chain) stems from a study of blood T cell repertoires in COVID-19. Study-wide background: Spain, Italy and the United States supplied samples that represented acute and convalescent COVID-19.

This clone was seen a single time. Libraries were prepared by immunoSEQ multiplex PCR; TCRdb keeps only in-frame clonotypes and omits some of them. The data hold about 100,000 clones, with 65% to 90% observed a single time. V lost 3 bases to trimming and J lost 11 bases; unmatched junction nucleotides: 6. The CDR3 spans 12 residues. The germline CDR1 and CDR2 sequences are SGHNT and YENEEA. The receptor comes from a man aged 55 to 70 with acute or convalescent COVID-19. The V gene is TRBV11-3, the J gene TRBJ1-2, with TRBD1 identical over 7 bases. The sample comprised peripheral blood. The CDR3 here is CASSFDREGYTF. In DNA, the CDR3 is TGTGCCAGCAGCTTCGACAGGGAAGGTTACACCTTC.